The rows below give T cell receptor beta chains drawn from one sample of a study of T cells in localized non-small cell lung cancer. This table comes from immunoSEQ multiplex PCR, and its TCRdb copy is limited to in-frame clones, with some not included. The sample holds fewer than 35,000 clones; 90% to 95% are singletons and the top ten take roughly 0.73%. The input for sequencing was peripheral blood, taken before any cancer treatment. The origin of the receptors is a woman aged 35-75 years with stage I lung adenocarcinoma. Each CDR3 is given with its conserved first and last residue. The D gene is left open where the match is weak. Clone size is given for some rows only: seen once, a few or many times, or a class if the clone is expanded.

>.|.|TRBJ2-5|TRBV6-1
TGTGCCAGCAGTTGGGTAGGAGGAGAGACCCAGTACTTC
CASSWVGGETQYF
>TRBD1|once|TRBJ1-6|TRBV6-1
TGTGCCAGCAGCGCCGGACAGGGACGTTCACCCCTCCACTTT
CASSAGQGRSPLHF
>TRBD2|.|TRBJ2-3|TRBV15
TGTGCCACTAAACTAGCGGGGGCGGGAGATACGCAGTATTTT
CATKLAGAGDTQYF
>.|.|TRBJ1-2|TRBV27
TGTGCCAGCAGTGACGGGAGGGGCTATGGCTACACCTTC
CASSDGRGYGYTF
>TRBD1|.|TRBJ2-3|TRBV28
TGTGCCAGCAGTTTATATAACAGGGGACGAGACACAGATACGCAGTATTTT
CASSLYNRGRDTDTQYF
>TRBD1|.|TRBJ1-2|TRBV2
TGTGCCAGCAGTGAATTTGGGGGACAGCTCTATGGCTACACCTTC
CASSEFGGQLYGYTF
>TRBD1|once|TRBJ2-3|TRBV18
TGTGCCAGCTCACGTGACAGGGGGGGAACAGATACGCAGTATTTT
CASSRDRGGTDTQYF
>.|.|TRBJ2-5|TRBV5-4
TGTGCCAGCAGCTTAGCGGAGGGGCCCCAAGAGACCCAGTACTTC
CASSLAEGPQETQYF
>.|.|TRBJ1-2|TRBV7-8
TGTGCCAGCAGCCAGCAGGGTGCAGCCACCTATGGCTACACCTTC
CASSQQGAATYGYTF
>.|.|TRBJ2-1|TRBV9
TGTGCCAGCAGCCCCACGGGCGGGACAGACTACAATGAGCAGTTCTTC
CASSPTGGTDYNEQFF
>TRBD1|.|TRBJ1-6|TRBV7-2
TGTGCCAGCAGCTTAGCCCCCCAGGGGGCGTTCTATAATTCACCCCTCCACTTT
CASSLAPQGAFYNSPLHF
>.|.|TRBJ2-1|TRBV18
TGTGCCAGCTCAACAACTGACACCGACAATGAGCAGTTCTTC
CASSTTDTDNEQFF
>.|.|TRBJ2-7|TRBV21-1
TGTGCCAGCAGCAAAAGACTAGTCTACGAGCAGTACTTC
CASSKRLVYEQYF
>.|.|TRBJ2-7|TRBV11-2
TGTGCCAGCAGCTCCCAAGGGTACGAGCAGTACTTC
CASSSQGYEQYF
>TRBD2|.|TRBJ2-3|TRBV7-2
TGTGCCAGCAGCACCGGGACTAGCGGGATCGCAGATACGCAGTATTTT
CASSTGTSGIADTQYF
>TRBD1|.|TRBJ2-2|TRBV6-1
TGTGCCAGCAGCCTTAGTGGGGGACAGGGTATAGTGCTGTTTTTT
CASSLSGGQGIVLFF
>TRBD2|.|TRBJ2-1|TRBV7-9
TGTGCCAGCAGCTTAGCGCTAGCGGGAACCTACAATGAGCAGTTCTTC
CASSLALAGTYNEQFF
>.|.|TRBJ1-4|TRBV2
TGTGCCAGCAGCTACAGTGAAAAACTGTTTTTT
CASSYSEKLFF
>TRBD2|.|TRBJ2-7|TRBV7-2
TGTGCCAGCAGCGTAAGCGGGAGTACCTACGAGCAGTACTTC
CASSVSGSTYEQYF
>.|once|TRBJ1-2|TRBV18
TGTGCCAGCTCACCAGTATTAGGGGGAGCTAACTATGGCTACACCTTC
CASSPVLGGANYGYTF
>.|.|TRBJ2-1|TRBV5-1
TGCGCCAGCAGCCGGGACGGGAGCTCCTACAATGAGCAGTTCTTC
CASSRDGSSYNEQFF
>.|.|TRBJ1-5|TRBV9
TGTGCCAGCAGCGCCCGGGGGAATCAGCCCCAGCATTTT
CASSARGNQPQHF
>.|.|TRBJ2-2|TRBV7-2
TGTGCCAGCAGCCGGTTTCAGGGTGCGCCCGGGGAGCTGTTTTTT
CASSRFQGAPGELFF
>TRBD1|once|TRBJ1-3|TRBV19
TGTGCCAGTAGTGCCTGGGACAGGGGGCTGGGCAAGGGCACCATATATTTT
CASSAWDRGLGKGTIYF
>.|.|TRBJ1-1|TRBV4-2
TGTGCCAGCAGCTCTCATTATACCACAGGTCCCGAGGTTACTGAAGCTTTCTTT
CASSSHYTTGPEVTEAFF
>TRBD1|.|TRBJ2-3|TRBV2
TGTGCCAGCAGGGAGAGACAGGGGACCACAGATACGCAGTATTTT
CASRERQGTTDTQYF
>.|once|TRBJ1-6|TRBV27
TGTGCCAGCAGTTTATTGTTAGCGGTTGGGTCCACCAATTCACCCCTCCACTTT
CASSLLLAVGSTNSPLHF
>.|once|TRBJ1-1|TRBV7-9
TGTGCCAGCACCATAGGGGGTTCCGAAGCTTTCTTT
CASTIGGSEAFF
>TRBD1|once|TRBJ1-1|TRBV6-5
TGTGCCAGCAGTTACTTCGGGACAGGGAACACTGAAGCTTTCTTT
CASSYFGTGNTEAFF
>TRBD1|.|TRBJ1-5|TRBV19
TGTGCCAGTAGTGTCCGGAACAGGGGTAGCAATCAGCCCCAGCATTTT
CASSVRNRGSNQPQHF
>.|.|TRBJ1-2|TRBV7-8
TGTGCCAGCAGCTTTCGAGACACAAGCTATGGCTACACCTTC
CASSFRDTSYGYTF
>.|.|TRBJ2-1|TRBV18
TGTGCCAGCTCACCTACCGGTCGGGGATTCAATGAGCAGTTCTTC
CASSPTGRGFNEQFF
>.|.|TRBJ1-3|TRBV4-2
TGTGCCAGCAGCCAGGGACGCTCTGGAAACACCATATATTTT
CASSQGRSGNTIYF